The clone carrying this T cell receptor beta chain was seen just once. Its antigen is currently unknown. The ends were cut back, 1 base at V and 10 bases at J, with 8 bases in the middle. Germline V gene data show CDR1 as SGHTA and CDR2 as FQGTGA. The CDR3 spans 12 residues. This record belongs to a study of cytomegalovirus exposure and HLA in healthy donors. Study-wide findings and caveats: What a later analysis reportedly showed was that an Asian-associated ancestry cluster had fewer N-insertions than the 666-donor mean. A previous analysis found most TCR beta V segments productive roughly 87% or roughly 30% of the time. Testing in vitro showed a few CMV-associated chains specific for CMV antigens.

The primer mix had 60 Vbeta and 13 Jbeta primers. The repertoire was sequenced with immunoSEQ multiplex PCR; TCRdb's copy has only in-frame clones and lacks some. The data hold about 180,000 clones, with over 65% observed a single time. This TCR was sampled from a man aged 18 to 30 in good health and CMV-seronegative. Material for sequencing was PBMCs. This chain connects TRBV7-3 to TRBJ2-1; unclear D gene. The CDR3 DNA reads TGTGCCAGCAGCTTAAGAGGATTGGAGCAGTTCTTC. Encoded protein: CASSLRGLEQFF.